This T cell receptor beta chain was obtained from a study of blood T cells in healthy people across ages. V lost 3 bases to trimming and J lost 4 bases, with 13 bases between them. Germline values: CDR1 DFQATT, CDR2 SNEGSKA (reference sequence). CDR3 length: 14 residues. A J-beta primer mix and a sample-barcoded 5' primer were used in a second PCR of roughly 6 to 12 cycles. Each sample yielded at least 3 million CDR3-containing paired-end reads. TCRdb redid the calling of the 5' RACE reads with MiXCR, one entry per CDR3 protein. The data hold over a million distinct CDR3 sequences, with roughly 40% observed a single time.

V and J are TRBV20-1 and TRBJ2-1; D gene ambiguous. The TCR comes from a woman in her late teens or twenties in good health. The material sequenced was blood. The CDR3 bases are TGCAGTGCTAGGAAGTTAGAGAGTTACAATGAGCAGTTCTTC. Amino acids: CSARKLESYNEQFF.